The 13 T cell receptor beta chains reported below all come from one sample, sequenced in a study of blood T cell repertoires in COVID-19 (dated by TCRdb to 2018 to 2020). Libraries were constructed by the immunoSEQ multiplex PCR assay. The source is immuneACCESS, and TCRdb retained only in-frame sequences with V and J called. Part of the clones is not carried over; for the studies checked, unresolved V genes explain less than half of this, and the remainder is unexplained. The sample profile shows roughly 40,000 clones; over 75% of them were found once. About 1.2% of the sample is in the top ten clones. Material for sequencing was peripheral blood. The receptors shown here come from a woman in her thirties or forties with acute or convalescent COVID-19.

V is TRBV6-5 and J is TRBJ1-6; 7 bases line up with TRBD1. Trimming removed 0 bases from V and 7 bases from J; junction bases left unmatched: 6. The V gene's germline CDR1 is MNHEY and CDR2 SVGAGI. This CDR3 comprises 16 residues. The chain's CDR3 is CASSYSAGTANSPLHF. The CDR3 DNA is TGTGCCAGCAGTTACTCCGCCGGGACAGCGAATTCACCCCTCCACTTT.

CDR3 sequence: CASSETGDNQPQHF. Here the CDR3 DNA reads TGCGCCAGCAGTGAGACAGGGGACAATCAGCCCCAGCATTTT. The chain is built from TRBV10-2 and TRBJ1-5, with 7 nucleotides matching TRBD1. V was clipped by 2 bases and J by 3 bases; unmatched bases: 1. The CDR3 covers 14 residues. Germline values: CDR1 WSHSY, CDR2 SAAADI.

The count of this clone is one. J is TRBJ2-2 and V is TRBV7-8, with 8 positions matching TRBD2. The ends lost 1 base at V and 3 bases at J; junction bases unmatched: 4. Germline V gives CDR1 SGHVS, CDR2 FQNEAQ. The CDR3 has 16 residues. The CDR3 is CASSLDGGAYTGELFF. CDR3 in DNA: TGTGCCAGCAGCTTAGACGGGGGGGCCTACACCGGGGAGCTGTTTTTT.

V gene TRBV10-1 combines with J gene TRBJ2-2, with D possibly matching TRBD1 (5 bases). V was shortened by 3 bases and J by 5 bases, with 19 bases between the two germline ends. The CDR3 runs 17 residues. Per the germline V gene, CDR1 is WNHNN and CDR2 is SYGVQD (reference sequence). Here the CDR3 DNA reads TGCGCCAGCAGTGATACACGAATAGACAGTAGGACCGGGGAGCTGTTTTTT. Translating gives CASSDTRIDSRTGELFF.

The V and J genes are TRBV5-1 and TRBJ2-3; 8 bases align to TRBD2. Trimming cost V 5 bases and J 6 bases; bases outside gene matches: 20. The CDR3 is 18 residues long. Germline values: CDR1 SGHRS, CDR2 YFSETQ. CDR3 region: CASSVGVPSGPLPDTQYF. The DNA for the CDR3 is TGCGCCAGCAGTGTTGGGGTACCTAGCGGGCCATTACCGGATACGCAGTATTTT.

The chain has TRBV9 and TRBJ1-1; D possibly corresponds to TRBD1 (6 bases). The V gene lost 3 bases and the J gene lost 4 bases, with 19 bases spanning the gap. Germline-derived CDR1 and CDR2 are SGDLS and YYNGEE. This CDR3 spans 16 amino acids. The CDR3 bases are TGTGCCAGCAGCGGGGACAAACAGGGCTTGAGCACTGAAGCTTTCTTT. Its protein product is CASSGDKQGLSTEAFF.

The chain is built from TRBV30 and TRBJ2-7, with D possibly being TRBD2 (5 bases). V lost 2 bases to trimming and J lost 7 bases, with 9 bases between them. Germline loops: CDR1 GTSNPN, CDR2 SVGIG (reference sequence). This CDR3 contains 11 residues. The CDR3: CAWSMREEQYF. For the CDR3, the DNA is TGTGCCTGGAGTATGAGGGAGGAGCAGTACTTC.

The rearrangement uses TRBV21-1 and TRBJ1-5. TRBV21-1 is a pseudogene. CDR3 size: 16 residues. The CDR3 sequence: CASVSSGGACNQPQHF. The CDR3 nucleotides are TGTGCCAGCGTTTCGTCGGGGGGGGCTTGCAATCAGCCCCAGCATTTT.

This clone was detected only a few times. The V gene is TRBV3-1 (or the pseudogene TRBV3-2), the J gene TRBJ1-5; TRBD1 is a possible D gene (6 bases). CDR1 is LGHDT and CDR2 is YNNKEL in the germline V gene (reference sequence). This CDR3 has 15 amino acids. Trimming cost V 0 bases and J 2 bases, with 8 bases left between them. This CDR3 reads CASSQDRGGNQPQHF. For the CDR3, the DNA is TGTGCCAGCAGCCAAGACAGGGGCGGCAATCAGCCCCAGCATTTT.

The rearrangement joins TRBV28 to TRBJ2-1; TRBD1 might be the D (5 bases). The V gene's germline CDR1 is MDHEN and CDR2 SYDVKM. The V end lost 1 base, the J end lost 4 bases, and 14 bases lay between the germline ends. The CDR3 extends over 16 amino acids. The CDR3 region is CASSLFSGFGYNEQFF. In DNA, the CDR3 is TGTGCCAGCAGTTTATTTTCAGGGTTCGGGTACAATGAGCAGTTCTTC.

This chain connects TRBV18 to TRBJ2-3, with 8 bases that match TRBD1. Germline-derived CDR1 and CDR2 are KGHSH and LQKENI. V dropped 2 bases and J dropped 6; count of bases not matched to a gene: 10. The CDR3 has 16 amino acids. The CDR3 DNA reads TGTGCCAGCTCACCAGGGAGAGACAGGGGAGTCGATACGCAGTATTTT. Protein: CASSPGRDRGVDTQYF.

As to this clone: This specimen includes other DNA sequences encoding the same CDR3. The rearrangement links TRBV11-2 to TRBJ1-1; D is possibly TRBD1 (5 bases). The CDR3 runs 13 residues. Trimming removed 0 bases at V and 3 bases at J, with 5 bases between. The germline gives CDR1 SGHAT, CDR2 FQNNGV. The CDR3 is CASSLDRDTEAFF. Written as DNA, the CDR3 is TGTGCCAGCAGCTTAGACAGGGACACTGAAGCTTTCTTT.

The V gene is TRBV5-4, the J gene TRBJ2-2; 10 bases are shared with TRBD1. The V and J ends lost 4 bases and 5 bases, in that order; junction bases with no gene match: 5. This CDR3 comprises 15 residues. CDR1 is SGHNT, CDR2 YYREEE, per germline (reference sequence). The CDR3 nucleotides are TGTGCCAGCAGCACCCGGGACAGGGGAACCGGGGAGCTGTTTTTT. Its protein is CASSTRDRGTGELFF.